A selection of T cell receptor beta chains follows, all from one sample in a study of blood T cell repertoires in COVID-19. The table came from immunoSEQ multiplex PCR; TCRdb's copy has only in-frame clones and leaves some out. The table shows some 290,000 clones, with around 90% occurring only once. The sequencing sample was made of peripheral blood. The receptors stem from a woman aged 40 to 55 with COVID-19, enrolled during active disease. Both conserved end residues are part of each CDR3. Each record gives: V gene, CDR3 length, D gene, clone size, J gene, CDR3 protein, CDR3 DNA. D genes are given only for firm matches. Size tells how often a clone was seen (once, few, many) or the class of an expanded clone, and some rows leave it out.

V gene: TRBV7-2; CDR3 length: 15; D gene: .; clone size: .; J gene: TRBJ2-7; CDR3 protein: CASSLEGMASYEQYF; CDR3 DNA: TGTGCCAGCAGCTTAGAGGGGATGGCTAGCTACGAGCAGTACTTC
V gene: TRBV19; CDR3 length: 15; D gene: .; clone size: .; J gene: TRBJ1-1; CDR3 protein: CASSISGLFNTEAFF; CDR3 DNA: TGTGCCAGTAGTATATCGGGACTCTTTAACACTGAAGCTTTCTTT
V gene: TRBV28; CDR3 length: 15; D gene: .; clone size: .; J gene: TRBJ1-2; CDR3 protein: CASRAKGQGWDGYTF; CDR3 DNA: TGTGCCAGCAGGGCTAAAGGCCAGGGATGGGATGGCTACACCTTC
V gene: TRBV28; CDR3 length: 14; D gene: .; clone size: .; J gene: TRBJ1-5; CDR3 protein: CASTFRGPGQPQHF; CDR3 DNA: TGTGCCAGCACTTTCCGCGGGCCGGGGCAGCCCCAGCATTTT
V gene: TRBV7-3; CDR3 length: 15; D gene: TRBD1; clone size: few; J gene: TRBJ2-7; CDR3 protein: CASSLRGGQGYEQYF; CDR3 DNA: TGTGCCAGCAGCTTAAGGGGCGGACAGGGTTACGAGCAGTACTTC
V gene: TRBV4-3; CDR3 length: 15; D gene: .; clone size: .; J gene: TRBJ1-1; CDR3 protein: CASSQELAGLAEAFF; CDR3 DNA: TGCGCCAGCAGCCAAGAATTGGCAGGGCTAGCTGAAGCTTTCTTT
V gene: TRBV5-1; CDR3 length: 14; D gene: TRBD2; clone size: few; J gene: TRBJ2-5; CDR3 protein: CASSLEAGRETQYF; CDR3 DNA: TGCGCCAGCAGCTTAGAAGCGGGGAGGGAGACCCAGTACTTC
V gene: TRBV28; CDR3 length: 14; D gene: .; clone size: .; J gene: TRBJ1-3; CDR3 protein: CASSLSGSPLAIYF; CDR3 DNA: TGTGCCAGCAGTTTATCGGGTTCTCCTCTCGCCATATATTTT
V gene: TRBV5-4; CDR3 length: 14; D gene: TRBD1; clone size: .; J gene: TRBJ1-4; CDR3 protein: CASSQDRETEKLFF; CDR3 DNA: TGTGCCAGCAGCCAAGACAGGGAAACAGAAAAACTGTTTTTT
V gene: TRBV7-2; CDR3 length: 13; D gene: .; clone size: .; J gene: TRBJ1-2; CDR3 protein: CASSFRTVYGYTF; CDR3 DNA: TGTGCCAGCAGCTTCAGGACAGTCTATGGCTACACCTTC
V gene: TRBV28; CDR3 length: 16; D gene: .; clone size: few; J gene: TRBJ2-2; CDR3 protein: CASSLPGQGLSGELFF; CDR3 DNA: TGTGCCAGCAGTTTACCCGGGCAGGGACTCTCCGGGGAGCTGTTTTTT
V gene: TRBV11-2; CDR3 length: 16; D gene: TRBD1; clone size: .; J gene: TRBJ1-1; CDR3 protein: CASSPRQGARGTEAFF; CDR3 DNA: TGTGCCAGCAGCCCCCGACAGGGGGCGCGCGGCACTGAAGCTTTCTTT
V gene: TRBV9; CDR3 length: 13; D gene: TRBD1; clone size: .; J gene: TRBJ1-2; CDR3 protein: CASSPGTGKGYTF; CDR3 DNA: TGTGCCAGCAGCCCCGGGACAGGGAAAGGCTACACCTTC
V gene: TRBV7-9; CDR3 length: 14; D gene: .; clone size: .; J gene: TRBJ2-3; CDR3 protein: CASTLSEGTDTQYF; CDR3 DNA: TGTGCCAGCACCTTAAGCGAGGGCACAGATACGCAGTATTTT
V gene: TRBV28; CDR3 length: 14; D gene: TRBD1; clone size: .; J gene: TRBJ1-2; CDR3 protein: CASSPTQGVRGYTF; CDR3 DNA: TGTGCCAGCAGCCCGACCCAGGGGGTTCGGGGCTACACCTTC
V gene: TRBV15; CDR3 length: 16; D gene: TRBD1; clone size: .; J gene: TRBJ2-4; CDR3 protein: CATSRTGGLGKNIQYF; CDR3 DNA: TGTGCCACCAGCAGAACAGGGGGCCTCGGCAAAAACATTCAGTACTTC
V gene: TRBV18; CDR3 length: 15; D gene: TRBD1; clone size: .; J gene: TRBJ1-4; CDR3 protein: CASSPRGPQGEKLFF; CDR3 DNA: TGTGCCAGCTCACCACGGGGACCACAGGGGGAAAAACTGTTTTTT
V gene: TRBV7-9; CDR3 length: 16; D gene: TRBD2; clone size: .; J gene: TRBJ2-2; CDR3 protein: CASSTLLSGETGELFF; CDR3 DNA: TGTGCCAGCAGCACCCTCTTGAGCGGGGAAACCGGGGAGCTGTTTTTT
V gene: TRBV27; CDR3 length: 14; D gene: .; clone size: .; J gene: TRBJ2-5; CDR3 protein: CASAARGRIETQYF; CDR3 DNA: TGTGCCAGCGCGGCGCGGGGCCGGATAGAGACCCAGTACTTC
V gene: TRBV10-2; CDR3 length: 13; D gene: .; clone size: .; J gene: TRBJ1-1; CDR3 protein: CASSLTGNTEAFF; CDR3 DNA: TGCGCCAGCAGTTTGACTGGGAACACTGAAGCTTTCTTT
V gene: TRBV7-9; CDR3 length: 12; D gene: TRBD1; clone size: .; J gene: TRBJ2-7; CDR3 protein: CASSLGGQRWYF; CDR3 DNA: TGTGCCAGCAGCTTAGGGGGACAGCGATGGTACTTC
V gene: TRBV4-3; CDR3 length: 18; D gene: TRBD2; clone size: .; J gene: TRBJ2-7; CDR3 protein: CASSQGASGRARSYEQYF; CDR3 DNA: TGCGCCAGCAGCCAAGGTGCTAGCGGGAGGGCCCGCTCCTACGAGCAGTACTTC
V gene: TRBV29-1; CDR3 length: 15; D gene: TRBD1; clone size: .; J gene: TRBJ2-1; CDR3 protein: CSVAGGQVSYNEQFF; CDR3 DNA: TGCAGCGTTGCAGGGGGACAAGTCTCCTACAATGAGCAGTTCTTC
V gene: TRBV29-1; CDR3 length: 12; D gene: TRBD2; clone size: .; J gene: TRBJ2-5; CDR3 protein: CSVEIAGETQYF; CDR3 DNA: TGCAGCGTTGAAATAGCGGGAGAGACCCAGTACTTC
V gene: TRBV18; CDR3 length: 12; D gene: TRBD1; clone size: .; J gene: TRBJ1-2; CDR3 protein: CASSLQGPGYTF; CDR3 DNA: TGTGCCAGCTCTCTACAGGGGCCCGGCTACACCTTC
V gene: TRBV6-5; CDR3 length: 15; D gene: .; clone size: .; J gene: TRBJ2-7; CDR3 protein: CASSPRRARPYEQYF; CDR3 DNA: TGTGCCAGCAGCCCCAGGAGGGCCCGACCCTACGAGCAGTACTTC
V gene: TRBV19; CDR3 length: 13; D gene: .; clone size: .; J gene: TRBJ1-1; CDR3 protein: CASSSGDVAEAFF; CDR3 DNA: TGTGCCAGTAGTAGCGGGGATGTGGCTGAAGCTTTCTTT
V gene: TRBV5-5; CDR3 length: 14; D gene: .; clone size: .; J gene: TRBJ1-4; CDR3 protein: CASSLGPAGEKLFF; CDR3 DNA: TGTGCCAGCAGCTTAGGGCCCGCGGGTGAAAAACTGTTTTTT
V gene: TRBV7-3; CDR3 length: 15; D gene: TRBD1; clone size: .; J gene: TRBJ1-6; CDR3 protein: CASSLEGQGNSPLHF; CDR3 DNA: TGTGCCAGCAGCTTAGAGGGACAGGGGAACTCACCCCTCCACTTT
V gene: TRBV7-9; CDR3 length: 15; D gene: TRBD1; clone size: .; J gene: TRBJ2-5; CDR3 protein: CASSSGTGSTETQYF; CDR3 DNA: TGTGCCAGCAGCTCAGGGACAGGGTCGACAGAGACCCAGTACTTC
V gene: TRBV5-4; CDR3 length: 14; D gene: .; clone size: .; J gene: TRBJ1-2; CDR3 protein: CASSFGQRGDGYTF; CDR3 DNA: TGTGCCAGCAGCTTTGGACAGCGAGGGGATGGCTACACCTTC
V gene: TRBV28; CDR3 length: 13; D gene: TRBD2; clone size: .; J gene: TRBJ2-5; CDR3 protein: CASGRGGSETQYF; CDR3 DNA: TGTGCCAGCGGTAGGGGAGGGTCAGAGACCCAGTACTTC
V gene: TRBV6-2/TRBV6-3; CDR3 length: 16; D gene: .; clone size: .; J gene: TRBJ1-5; CDR3 protein: CASSSRGGSGNQPQHF; CDR3 DNA: TGTGCCAGCAGCTCCAGAGGGGGTTCCGGCAATCAGCCCCAGCATTTT
V gene: TRBV6-5; CDR3 length: 13; D gene: .; clone size: .; J gene: TRBJ2-1; CDR3 protein: CASTARRANEQFF; CDR3 DNA: TGTGCCAGCACGGCCCGGAGGGCCAATGAGCAGTTCTTC
V gene: TRBV6-1; CDR3 length: 16; D gene: TRBD1; clone size: .; J gene: TRBJ1-4; CDR3 protein: CASSDETGGANEKLFF; CDR3 DNA: TGTGCCAGCAGTGACGAGACAGGGGGAGCTAATGAAAAACTGTTTTTT
V gene: TRBV29-1; CDR3 length: 17; D gene: TRBD2; clone size: .; J gene: TRBJ2-1; CDR3 protein: CSVEEVLAGLSYNEQFF; CDR3 DNA: TGCAGCGTTGAGGAGGTGCTAGCGGGCCTCTCCTACAATGAGCAGTTCTTC
V gene: TRBV5-1; CDR3 length: 16; D gene: TRBD2; clone size: .; J gene: TRBJ2-3; CDR3 protein: CASSGGLAASTDTQYF; CDR3 DNA: TGCGCCAGCTCCGGGGGACTAGCGGCTAGCACAGATACGCAGTATTTT
V gene: TRBV18; CDR3 length: 15; D gene: .; clone size: .; J gene: TRBJ2-2; CDR3 protein: CASSPLPSSGGELFF; CDR3 DNA: TGTGCCAGCTCACCTCTCCCTAGCTCTGGTGGGGAGCTGTTTTTT
V gene: TRBV28; CDR3 length: 14; D gene: TRBD2; clone size: .; J gene: TRBJ2-1; CDR3 protein: CASDFSGERNEQFF; CDR3 DNA: TGTGCCAGCGATTTTAGCGGGGAGAGAAATGAGCAGTTCTTC
V gene: TRBV7-9; CDR3 length: 15; D gene: TRBD2; clone size: once; J gene: TRBJ2-3; CDR3 protein: CASSLASGGQDTQYF; CDR3 DNA: TGTGCCAGCAGCTTAGCCAGCGGGGGCCAAGATACGCAGTATTTT
V gene: TRBV7-9; CDR3 length: 16; D gene: TRBD2; clone size: .; J gene: TRBJ2-5; CDR3 protein: CASSSRGGGWQETQYF; CDR3 DNA: TGTGCCAGCAGCTCCCGGGGCGGGGGTTGGCAAGAGACCCAGTACTTC
V gene: TRBV27; CDR3 length: 11; D gene: .; clone size: .; J gene: TRBJ2-7; CDR3 protein: CARHPWREQYF; CDR3 DNA: TGTGCCCGACACCCTTGGAGGGAGCAGTACTTC
V gene: TRBV2; CDR3 length: 13; D gene: .; clone size: once; J gene: TRBJ1-1; CDR3 protein: CASTLGQYTEAFF; CDR3 DNA: TGTGCCAGCACCCTAGGACAGTACACTGAAGCTTTCTTT
V gene: TRBV10-3; CDR3 length: 13; D gene: TRBD1; clone size: .; J gene: TRBJ1-6; CDR3 protein: CAITGTDNSPLHF; CDR3 DNA: TGTGCCATCACCGGGACAGACAATTCACCCCTCCACTTT